This T cell receptor beta chain was documented in a study of Ad26.COV2.S vaccination and SARS-CoV-2 variants. Assay used: immunoSEQ multiplex PCR; TCRdb lists only in-frame clones, some missing. The data hold some 350,000 clones, with under 90% observed a single time. Indicated treatment: roughly 18 received Ad26.COV2.S at low or high dose, single or two shots; 5 received placebo; per-sample allocation not given. It was on day 63 after the first vaccine or placebo injection that samples were taken. Specimen: peripheral blood, collected in a trial of Ad26.COV2.S vaccine versus placebo. The clonotype originates from a person aged 18-65 years who received the Ad26.COV2.S COVID-19 vaccine or a placebo.

As DNA, the CDR3 is TGTGCCAGCAGAGTGGGCGCCGGGGTGAGGGCGGCTTTCTTT. It encodes CASRVGAGVRAAFF. V gene TRBV6-5 combines with J gene TRBJ1-1; D uncertain. The V gene lost 6 bases and the J gene lost 11 bases, with 22 bases spanning the gap. Germline loops: CDR1 MNHEY, CDR2 SVGAGI. The CDR3 loop spans 14 amino acids.